A selection of T cell receptor beta chains follows, all from one sample in a study of CD8+CD57+ T cells in acquired aplastic anemia. TCRdb recomputed calls from the reads with MiXCR, one row per CDR3 protein. The sample contains 95,000 to 150,000 distinct CDR3 sequences, almost 40% of which appear only once. Sequenced: sorted CD4+, CD8+, or CD8+CD57+ T cells (not recorded which) from PBMCs. These receptors all stem from a human donor with aplastic anemia. Each CDR3 is given with its conserved first and last residue. The D gene is left open where the match is weak. Clone size is shown for a subset of rows, as once, few, many or a class of expanded clone.

TRBV28	.	TRBJ1-2	many	TGTGCCAGCACCTTGGGGGGATGGGGCTACACCTTC	CASTLGGWGYTF
TRBV11-2	TRBD2	TRBJ2-7	.	TGTGCCAGCAGCTTAGTAGCGGGGGGACCCTCCTACGAGCAGTACTTC	CASSLVAGGPSYEQYF
TRBV2	.	TRBJ1-5	many	TGTGCCAGCAGTGTAAGAGGGGATCAGCCCCAGCATTTT	CASSVRGDQPQHF
TRBV7-2	.	TRBJ2-7	.	TGTGCCAGCGACTCGGGGCCTACCTACGAGCAGTACTTC	CASDSGPTYEQYF
TRBV7-9	.	TRBJ1-6	.	TGTGCCAGCAGCTTAGGCGCGGGGAGGGATTCACCCCTCCACTTT	CASSLGAGRDSPLHF
TRBV20-1	.	TRBJ2-4	few	TGCAGTGCTCCCGGGTCCCAGGGAGCCAAAAACATTCAGTACTTC	CSAPGSQGAKNIQYF
TRBV10-2	.	TRBJ1-5	.	TGCGCCAGCAGACAGGGAGACCAGCAGCCCCAGCATTTT	CASRQGDQQPQHF
TRBV3-1	.	TRBJ1-1	many	TGTGCCAGCAGCCCCCTGATAGGAAGTAGCACTGAAGCTTTCTTT	CASSPLIGSSTEAFF
TRBV7-8	.	TRBJ2-7	many	TGTGCCAGCAGCTTAGACTTACGGGAGGAGCAGTACTTC	CASSLDLREEQYF
TRBV24-1	TRBD2	TRBJ2-3	.	TGTGCCACCAGTGAACGGGGGGGATACACAGATACGCAGTATTTT	CATSERGGYTDTQYF
TRBV27	TRBD1	TRBJ1-2	many	TGTGCCAGCAGTTTAAGGACAGGGGGCCATGGCTACACCTTC	CASSLRTGGHGYTF
TRBV20-1	.	TRBJ1-3	many	TGCAGTGCTTGGACAGTGGACGGAAACACCATATATTTT	CSAWTVDGNTIYF
TRBV19	.	TRBJ1-2	.	TGTGCCAGTAGTATAGGGACAGAATTCTATGGCTACACCTTC	CASSIGTEFYGYTF
TRBV25-1	.	TRBJ2-7	.	TGTGCCAGCAGTCTCCCCCGGACAGCCTACGAGCAGTACTTC	CASSLPRTAYEQYF
TRBV28	.	TRBJ1-1	few	TGTGCCAGTGTAGGTACTGAAGCTTTCTTT	CASVGTEAFF
TRBV25-1	.	TRBJ1-3	.	TGTGCCAGCAGTGAATTGGGCACCATATATTTT	CASSELGTIYF
TRBV5-1	.	TRBJ1-2	once	TGCGCCAGCAGCTTGGTCGCTGGGCCGGGGGATGGCTACACCTTC	CASSLVAGPGDGYTF
TRBV10-2	.	TRBJ1-5	many	TGCGCCAGCACGGCAGGGTCCAATCAGCCCCAGCATTTT	CASTAGSNQPQHF
TRBV6-1	.	TRBJ2-3	many	TGTGCCAGTGACAGGCAAACAGATACGCAGTATTTT	CASDRQTDTQYF
TRBV29-1	.	TRBJ1-2	many	TGCAGCGTTGGAATGGGCCCTAACTATGGCTACACCTTC	CSVGMGPNYGYTF
TRBV2	.	TRBJ1-2	many	TGTGCCAGAAAAGGAGGGTTTGACTATGGCTACACCTTC	CARKGGFDYGYTF
TRBV29-1	TRBD1	TRBJ2-7	many	TGCAGCGTAAATTCAGGGGGCGAGCAGTACTTC	CSVNSGGEQYF
TRBV6-1	.	TRBJ1-2	many	TGTGCCAGCAAGGCGGAGCTCTATGGCTACACCTTC	CASKAELYGYTF
TRBV10-3	.	TRBJ1-6	medium-sized	TGTGCCATTAGGGGAGCGAATGATAATTCACCCCTCCACTTT	CAIRGANDNSPLHF
TRBV5-1	TRBD1	TRBJ2-5	many	TGCGCCAGCAGCCGGAAACCTGGGACAGGTCCTGAGACCCAGTACTTC	CASSRKPGTGPETQYF
TRBV9	.	TRBJ2-6	.	TGTGCCAGCAGCGTAGAGGAGCGAGGGGCCAACGTCCTGACTTTC	CASSVEERGANVLTF
TRBV6-4	.	TRBJ1-1	few	TGTGCCAGCAGACCTGGAGGGGGGAACACTGAAGCTTTCTTT	CASRPGGGNTEAFF
TRBV7-2	.	TRBJ2-7	.	TGTGCCAGCAGCAATCCCGGCCAGGGACACTACGAGCAGTACTTC	CASSNPGQGHYEQYF
TRBV7-2	TRBD1	TRBJ1-2	many	TGTGCCAGCGTGAACAGACAGGGTGAATATGGCTACACCTTC	CASVNRQGEYGYTF
TRBV29-1	.	TRBJ1-2	many	TGCAGCGTGGGCGGGGTTAAGGACTATGGCTACACCTTC	CSVGGVKDYGYTF
TRBV10-1	.	TRBJ1-5	.	TGCGCCAGCAGCTCTCGGGGGGGGTCGTGGAATCAGCCCCAGCATTTT	CASSSRGGSWNQPQHF
TRBV7-8	TRBD1	TRBJ2-3	many	TGTGCCAGCAGCTTAGCCCGACAGGGGGCAGATACGCAGTATTTT	CASSLARQGADTQYF
TRBV20-1	.	TRBJ2-3	many	TGCAGTGCCGCACAGGGTACAACAGATACGCAGTATTTT	CSAAQGTTDTQYF
TRBV2	.	TRBJ2-5	.	TGTGCCAGCCTGGGCGTTGAGACCCAGTACTTC	CASLGVETQYF
TRBV7-8	.	TRBJ1-5	once	TGTGCCAGCAGCTTCAGAGTCGGGGGAAGCAATCAGCCCCAGCATTTT	CASSFRVGGSNQPQHF
TRBV9	TRBD1	TRBJ1-3	many	TGTGCCAGCAGCGGAGGGACAGGGAGTGGTGGAAACACCATATATTTT	CASSGGTGSGGNTIYF
TRBV12-3/TRBV12-4	.	TRBJ1-6	.	TGTGCCAGCAGTTTAATGGGGAATTCACCCCTCCACTTT	CASSLMGNSPLHF
TRBV5-4	.	TRBJ2-3	few	TGTGCCAGCAGCTTGGGGGCTTTTCGGGAAGATACGCAGTATTTT	CASSLGAFREDTQYF
TRBV28	.	TRBJ1-2	few	TGTGCCAGCAGTTTGTTACCGGGGAACTATGGCTACACCTTC	CASSLLPGNYGYTF
TRBV7-2	.	TRBJ1-2	many	TGTGCCAGCAGCTTAGGAGTGATTGATGGCTACACCTTC	CASSLGVIDGYTF
TRBV20-1	.	TRBJ1-3	many	TGCGCCGTCTTGTTTACCCCTGGAAACACCATATATTTT	CAVLFTPGNTIYF
TRBV5-5	TRBD1	TRBJ2-2	once	TGTGCCAGCAGCTTAAGCAGGGGGAAAGCAACCGGGGAGCTGTTTTTT	CASSLSRGKATGELFF
TRBV7-2	TRBD1	TRBJ2-7	.	TGTGCCAGCAGCTTGGGACAGGGGAACTACGAGCAGTACTTC	CASSLGQGNYEQYF